This TCR beta chain emerged from a study of cytomegalovirus exposure and HLA in healthy donors. Vbeta (60) and Jbeta (13) primers were used in the PCR. Method: immunoSEQ multiplex PCR; TCRdb's copy keeps in-frame clones and lacks some. The sample has more than 150,000 clones; roughly four fifths are singletons. Of note for this clone: What it recognizes is unknown.

Study-wide results and limits: In a later analysis, an Asian-associated ancestry cluster reportedly showed fewer N-insertions than the roughly 650-donor mean. A classifier reportedly called cytomegalovirus status with high sensitivity and specificity.

The sample taken for sequencing was PBMCs. This clonotype was sampled from a woman younger than 35 in good health and CMV-seropositive.

The CDR3 DNA reads as TGTGCCAGCAGTTTCGCAACTAATGAAAAACTGTTTTTT. This translates into CASSFATNEKLFF. V and J are TRBV6-6 and TRBJ1-4; D is ambiguous. CDR1 and CDR2 from the germline V gene are MNHNY and SVGAGI (reference sequence). V was trimmed by 4 bases and J by 0 bases, leaving 3 bases between them. CDR3 length: 13 residues.